This T cell receptor beta chain stems from a study of blood T cell repertoires in COVID-19 (TCRdb year 2020). Background on the whole study: Samples covering the acute and convalescent phases of COVID-19 were provided by collaborators in the United States, Italy and Spain. The prospective study material was composed of cDNA or gDNA derived from T cells, B-cell-depleted T cells, or PBMCs. The dataset comprised deeply sampled blood TCRbeta repertoires from subjects exposed to, actively infected with, or recovered from COVID-19. A freely available public database, intended as a resource for researchers studying the immune response to SARS-CoV-2, is where the repertoires were released. Samples came from the ongoing ImmuneRACE study (first 160 participants) plus 1,254 subjects from 6 global collaborators. The sample metadata nearly always contained a de-identified subject ID, COVID-19 status, age in years and sex. Where available, HLA class I and class II types were obtained from metadata supplied by the sample provider rather than from assay-based typing. The full study reports these points: The quantity of clinical and demographic metadata differed by source and by participant and was supplied without curation.

The CDR3 has 13 amino acids, counting the end cysteine and phenylalanine. Of all the DNA, just the CDR3 is kept, 39 bases in frame from base 1. For CDR1 and CDR2, the germline V gene lists SGHRS and YFSETQ. V is clipped by 0 bases and J by 7 bases, and the sequence between their germline boundaries is 11 bases long. Each collaborating institution followed its own protocols to collect whole blood in K2EDTA tubes. Collaborator samples were shipped for TCRbeta analysis as frozen whole blood, isolated PBMCs, or DNA extracted from either sample type. Comments on this clone: Its antigen specificity is not known. There are no base qualities to consult, and no much larger clone falls within one base.

TCRbeta CDR3 regions were amplified from genomic DNA by means of the immunoSEQ Assay, a bias-controlled multiplex PCR. In the source study's methods: Nucleated cell counts per sample were estimated from amplification of reference gene primers within the assay. Sequence reads were collapsed and filtered to measure the absolute abundance of every unique TCRbeta CDR3 rearrangement. Productive Simpson clonality was computed per sample as the square root of Simpson's diversity index over productive rearrangements. TCRdb mirrors the immuneACCESS table, restricted to in-frame sequences. Some clones are absent from its copies; in checked studies, under half trace to an unresolved V gene, and the reason for the others is unknown. Clone size and the V and J calls come from that table; the DNA yielded D and trimming. The sample table lists some 45,000 clones, about nine tenths of them with a count of one. The ten largest clones represent 15% of the sample.

Sequenced material: peripheral blood. The receptor chain draws on TRBV5-1 and TRBJ2-7, and TRBD2 may be the D gene, going by 6 matching bases. This clonotype originated in a man between 60 and 70 years old with active COVID-19. The CDR3 is CASSLGGTGEQYF. The DNA sequence follows: TGCGCCAGCAGCTTGGGGGGGACTGGGGAGCAGTACTTC.